This T cell receptor beta chain was recorded in a study of blood T cells in healthy people across ages. As to this clonotype: One end of the junction does not line up with germline, which may come from a read error.

A J-beta primer mix and a sample-barcoded 5' primer were used in a second PCR of about 7 to 12 cycles. TCRdb redid the calling of the 5' RACE reads with MiXCR, one entry per CDR3 protein. The sample holds roughly 1.6 million distinct CDR3 sequences, around 35% seen once. The source is a woman aged 30 to 39 in good health. The specimen was blood.

The CDR3 region is CASNLGPPTYEQYF. CDR3 DNA sequence: TGTGCCAGCAACTTAGGGCCCCCAACCTACGAGCAGTACTTC. This chain connects TRBV7-2 to TRBJ2-7; D remains ambiguous. Germline V CDR1 and CDR2: SGHTA, FQGNSA. This CDR3 spans 14 amino acids.